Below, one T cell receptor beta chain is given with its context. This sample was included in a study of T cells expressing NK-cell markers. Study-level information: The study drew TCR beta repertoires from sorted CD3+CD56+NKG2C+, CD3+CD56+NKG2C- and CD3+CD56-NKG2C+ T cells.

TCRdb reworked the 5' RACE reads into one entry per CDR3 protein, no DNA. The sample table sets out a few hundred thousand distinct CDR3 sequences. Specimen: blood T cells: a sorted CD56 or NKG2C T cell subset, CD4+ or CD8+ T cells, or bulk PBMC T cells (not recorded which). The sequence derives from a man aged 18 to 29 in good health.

The CDR3 loop is CASSLADGFTDTQYF. This chain connects TRBV7-6 to TRBJ2-3. The CDR3 consists of 15 residues. Looked up from germline, CDR1 is SGHVS and CDR2 is FNYEAQ. The full variable domain, completed using reference TRBV7-6 and TRBJ2-3, is GAGVSQSPRYKVTKRGQDVALRCDPISGHVSLYWYRQALGQGPEFLTYFNYEAQQDKSGLPNDRFSAERPEGSISTLTIQRTEQRDSAMYRCASSLADGFTDTQYFGPGTRLTVL.